These 26 T cell receptor beta chains were all obtained from the same sample, sequenced in a study of T cell responses to AZD1222 COVID-19 vaccine. TCRdb keeps only in-frame clones here, not all; method: immunoSEQ multiplex PCR. The table has under 200,000 clones, less than 95% seen once; the top ten hold more than 1.3%. The sample consisted of peripheral blood, taken on day 0 of AZD1222 vaccination. The receptors stem from an adult in good health.

The chain joins TRBV10-2 to TRBJ1-6; a weak D match, TRBD1 (6 bases). Trimming stripped 7 bases from V and 10 bases from J, with 23 bases between. This CDR3 is built from 16 residues. The V gene's germline CDR1 is WSHSY and CDR2 SAAADI. The CDR3, as DNA: TGCGCCAGCACGGGAACAGGGAGTATCGCTAGCTCACCCCTCCACTTT. It codes for CASTGTGSIASSPLHF.

The J gene is TRBJ1-5, the V gene TRBV28; no clear D gene. The CDR3 is 16 residues long. CDR1 is MDHEN, CDR2 SYDVKM, per germline. V was cut by 7 bases and J by 3 bases, with 19 bases left in between. The CDR3 reads CASTQSTGNANQPQHF. CDR3 sequence (DNA): TGTGCCAGCACCCAGTCAACGGGTAATGCCAATCAGCCCCAGCATTTT. Complete variable domain (other parts from reference TRBV28 and TRBJ1-5): DVKVTQSSRYLVKRTGEKVFLECVQDMDHENMFWYRQDPGLGLRLIYFSYDVKMKEKGDIPEGYSVSREKKERFSLILESASTNQTSMYLCASTQSTGNANQPQHFGDGTRLSIL.

The chain employs TRBV9 and TRBJ2-1; 8 bases line up with TRBD1. This CDR3 region has 15 residues. J gave up 7 bases and V 1 base, and 7 bases lay outside the gene matches. Germline V gene sequence: CDR1 SGDLS, CDR2 YYNGEE. The CDR3 DNA reads as TGTGCCAGCAGCGTATTAGACAGGGGTTTTAATGAGCAGTTCTTC. The encoded protein is CASSVLDRGFNEQFF.

The J gene is TRBJ1-1, the V gene TRBV12-3 or TRBV12-4; no firm D call. This CDR3 spans 13 amino acids. V was clipped by 11 bases and J by 0 bases, with 13 bases between them. CDR3 sequence: CAARRSVNTEAFF. The CDR3 nucleotides are TGTGCCGCTAGACGGTCGGTGAACACTGAAGCTTTCTTT.

The chain has TRBV25-1 and TRBJ1-6; weak D call: TRBD1 (5 bases). V was cut by 3 bases and J by 7 bases, with 10 bases left in between. The CDR3 has 14 amino acids. The germline CDR1 and CDR2 sequences are MGHDK and SYGVNS. As DNA, the CDR3 is TGTGCCAGCAGTGAGGGGGGATACAATTCACCCCTCCACTTT. This codes for CASSEGGYNSPLHF.

The chain has TRBV10-3 and TRBJ2-7; 10 bases are shared with TRBD1. The V gene's germline CDR1 is ENHRY and CDR2 SYGVKD. The CDR3 is made up of 15 amino acids. The J segment lost 5 bases and the V segment lost 6 bases, leaving 10 bases of the junction unmatched. The CDR3, as DNA: TGTGCCATCAGGCCGGGACAGGGGCCCCTCCACGAGCAGTACTTC. This translates into CAIRPGQGPLHEQYF.

The V gene is TRBV5-1, the J gene TRBJ2-7; perhaps TRBD2 as D (5 bases). Trimming pared 0 bases from V and 3 bases from J, leaving 13 bases between. Germline CDR1 reads SGHRS; CDR2 reads YFSETQ. There are 15 residues in the CDR3. The CDR3 DNA is TGCGCCAGCAGCTTGGGTGGGGTAGGAGGCTACGAGCAGTACTTC. It is translated as CASSLGGVGGYEQYF.

The rearrangement joins TRBV5-5 to TRBJ1-1; D is unclear. The CDR3 is made up of 15 amino acids. Germline-derived CDR1 and CDR2 are SGHKS and YYEKEE (reference sequence). Between the trimmed V and J ends, which lost 4 bases and 1 base, there was a span of 14 bases. CDR3 DNA: TGTGCCAGCAGCACCGACAAATTTTGGAACACTGAAGCTTTCTTT. Protein sequence: CASSTDKFWNTEAFF.

The chain links TRBV5-1 to TRBJ2-4; 8 bases fit TRBD1. The junction had 11 bases not matched to a gene; V was cut back by 4 bases and J by 8 bases. The CDR3 is 15 residues long. Per the germline V gene, CDR1 is SGHRS and CDR2 is YFSETQ. This chain's CDR3 is CASSRSGTGGDIQYF. CDR3 DNA: TGCGCCAGCAGCCGCTCCGGGACAGGTGGGGACATTCAGTACTTC.

The chain combines TRBV18 with TRBJ1-5; D might be TRBD1 (5 bases). Germline V gene sequence: CDR1 KGHSH, CDR2 LQKENI. The germline V and J ends were trimmed by 4 bases and 3 bases, with 10 bases remaining between them. The CDR3 runs 14 residues. The chain's CDR3 is CASSQSGTNQPQHF. For the CDR3, the DNA is TGTGCCAGCTCACAATCGGGGACCAATCAGCCCCAGCATTTT.

The chain uses TRBV7-3 and TRBJ1-1; D is ambiguous. Trimming shortened V by 2 bases and J by 5 bases, and 9 bases separated the two germline ends. The CDR3 sequence is 13 residues long. Germline V lookup: CDR1 SGHTA, CDR2 FQGTGA. The CDR3 nucleotides are TGTGCCAGCAGCTTATCTATTCGGACTGAAGCTTTCTTT. Translating gives CASSLSIRTEAFF.

The rearrangement links TRBV7-2 to TRBJ2-1, with unresolved D. The CDR3 is 13 residues long. V was shortened by 1 base and J by 6 bases, with 7 bases between the two germline ends. The germline V gene has CDR1 SGHTA and CDR2 FQGNSA. CDR3: CASSLEWGNEQFF. DNA of the CDR3: TGTGCCAGCAGCTTAGAATGGGGCAATGAGCAGTTCTTC. Full variable domain (missing parts from reference TRBV7-2 and TRBJ2-1): GAGVSQSPSNKVTEKGKDVELRCDPISGHTALYWYRQSLGQGLEFLIYFQGNSAPDKSGLPSDRFSAERTGGSVSTLTIQRTQQEDSAVYLCASSLEWGNEQFFGPGTRLTVL.

The chain is built from TRBV5-1 and TRBJ1-2; TRBD1 aligns across 9 bases. The germline V gene has CDR1 SGHRS and CDR2 YFSETQ. V gave up 4 bases and J gave up 6 bases; unmatched junction bases: 7. CDR3 length: 14 amino acids. This chain's CDR3 is CASSAQGARNGYTF. CDR3 coding DNA: TGCGCCAGCAGCGCACAGGGGGCGCGGAATGGCTACACCTTC.

The rearrangement uses TRBV6-1 and TRBJ2-5; the D gene is possibly TRBD2 (5 bases). This CDR3 contains 14 residues. CDR1 is MNHNS, CDR2 SASEGT, per germline. V lost 8 bases, J lost 5 bases, and 18 bases lay in between. CDR3 DNA sequence: TGTGCCAGCGGACCCGGGATCACGGTGGAGACCCAGTACTTC. Encoded protein: CASGPGITVETQYF.

The J gene is TRBJ2-3, the V gene TRBV4-1; D ambiguous. Germline-derived CDR1 and CDR2 are MGHRA and YSYEKL. Trimming removed 0 bases at V and 6 bases at J, with 10 bases between. CDR3 length equals 14 residues. CDR3 residues: CASSQDPRPDTQYF. The CDR3 DNA follows: TGCGCCAGCAGCCAAGATCCCCGACCCGATACGCAGTATTTT.

The chain joins TRBV19 to TRBJ2-4, with TRBD2 as a possible D gene (5 bases). Trimming removed 5 bases at V and 1 base at J, with 18 bases between. Germline loops: CDR1 LNHDA, CDR2 SQIVND (reference sequence). The CDR3 is 17 residues long. The CDR3 is CASSVDRNPGAKNIQYF. DNA for the CDR3: TGTGCCAGTAGTGTTGATAGGAACCCGGGGGCCAAAAACATTCAGTACTTC.

The rearrangement joins TRBV18 to TRBJ2-3, with D perhaps matching TRBD2 (6 bases). The CDR3 totals 16 residues. V gave up 1 base and J gave up 2 bases, with 13 bases separating them. Germline V gene lookup returns CDR1 KGHSH and CDR2 LQKENI. The CDR3 here is CASSPRSRRATDTQYF. Here the CDR3 DNA reads TGTGCCAGCTCACCACGGTCGAGGAGGGCCACAGATACGCAGTATTTT.

The V and J genes are TRBV5-1 and TRBJ2-1; the D call may be TRBD1 or TRBD2 (7 bases each). CDR1 and CDR2 from the germline V gene are SGHRS and YFSETQ. The CDR3 totals 15 residues. The V and J ends lost 0 bases and 7 bases respectively, with 14 bases between them. The CDR3 DNA is TGCGCCAGCAGCTTGGTGGCAGGGGGAGGGAATGAGCAGTTCTTC. This codes for CASSLVAGGGNEQFF.

V usage is TRBV18 and J usage is TRBJ1-1; D is unclear. CDR3 length: 14 amino acids. V lost 3 bases and J 0 bases, leaving 8 bases between the germline ends. Germline-derived CDR1 and CDR2 are KGHSH and LQKENI. The CDR3 loop is CASSPRQMNTEAFF. The CDR3 DNA is TGTGCCAGCTCACCTCGGCAAATGAACACTGAAGCTTTCTTT. Full variable domain (rest looked up from reference TRBV18 and TRBJ1-1): NAGVMQNPRHLVRRRGQEARLRCSPMKGHSHVYWYRQLPEEGLKFMVYLQKENIIDESGMPKERFSAEFPKEGPSILRIQQVVRGDSAAYFCASSPRQMNTEAFFGQGTRLTVV.

Turning to this clone: The sample carries other DNA sequences with the same CDR3. The CDR3 region has the DNA TGTGCCAGCAGCGTAGGTGGGGATGGCTACACCTTC. Translating gives CASSVGGDGYTF. The rearrangement joins TRBV9 to TRBJ1-2; D call uncertain. The length of the CDR3 is 12 residues. Looked up from germline, CDR1 is SGDLS and CDR2 is YYNGEE. Trimming took 0 bases from V and 6 from J, leaving 6 bases between them.

The CDR3 spells CASSVAPRAGASYNEQFF. CDR3 DNA sequence: TGTGCCAGCAGCGTAGCCCCAAGGGCGGGGGCCTCATACAATGAGCAGTTCTTC. This chain links TRBV9 with TRBJ2-1; a possible D gene is TRBD2 (7 bases). Germline V CDR1 and CDR2: SGDLS, YYNGEE. The CDR3 consists of 18 residues. Trimming took off 0 bases at V and 4 bases at J, with 20 bases between the two ends.

V is TRBV5-6 and J is TRBJ1-2; TRBD1 aligns across 9 bases. After removal of 1 base from V and 7 bases from J, the junction contained 14 bases not matched to a gene. CDR3 length: 17 residues. Germline CDR1 reads SGHDT; CDR2 reads YYEEEE. The chain's CDR3 is CASSLPGQGFSFLGYTF. CDR3 coding DNA: TGTGCCAGCAGCTTGCCGGGACAGGGATTTTCCTTTCTTGGCTACACCTTC.

The chain joins TRBV4-3 to TRBJ2-7; 12 positions agree with TRBD2. The CDR3 has 15 amino acids. CDR1 is LGHNA, CDR2 YSLEER, per germline. With 1 base clipped from V and 2 bases from J, the junction kept 0 bases outside the gene matches. The DNA for the CDR3 is TGCGCCAGCAGCCAAGGACTAGCGGGGGCCTACGAGCAGTACTTC. Amino acid sequence: CASSQGLAGAYEQYF.

This clone has a single count. The V gene is TRBV7-9, the J gene TRBJ1-1, with 8 bases fitting TRBD1. This CDR3 contains 19 residues. The V gene's germline CDR1 is SEHNR and CDR2 FQNEAQ (reference sequence). The J segment lost 0 bases and the V segment lost 5 bases, leaving 17 bases of the junction unmatched. For the CDR3, the DNA is TGTGCCAGCAGCGCTACGCCCAGGGGGCCGGAGGGAATGAACACTGAAGCTTTCTTT. This gives the protein CASSATPRGPEGMNTEAFF.

DNA of the CDR3: TGTGCCAGTAGAGTACAGGGTAACACTGAAGCTTTCTTT. It codes for CASRVQGNTEAFF. This chain connects TRBV19 to TRBJ1-1; D perhaps matches TRBD1 (6 bases). Germline assignment: CDR1 LNHDA and CDR2 SQIVND (reference sequence). The CDR3 has 13 residues. Trimming pared 6 bases from V and 2 bases from J, leaving 10 bases between.

This chain connects TRBV4-3 to TRBJ1-1; 7 bases line up with TRBD1. Germline CDR1 is LGHNA and CDR2 is YSLEER. With V trimmed by 3 bases and J by 4 bases, 8 bases remained unmatched. CDR3 length: 15 amino acids. As DNA, the CDR3 is TGCGCCAGCAGCCAGAGTATCAGGGGGGGCACTGAAGCTTTCTTT. As protein: CASSQSIRGGTEAFF.